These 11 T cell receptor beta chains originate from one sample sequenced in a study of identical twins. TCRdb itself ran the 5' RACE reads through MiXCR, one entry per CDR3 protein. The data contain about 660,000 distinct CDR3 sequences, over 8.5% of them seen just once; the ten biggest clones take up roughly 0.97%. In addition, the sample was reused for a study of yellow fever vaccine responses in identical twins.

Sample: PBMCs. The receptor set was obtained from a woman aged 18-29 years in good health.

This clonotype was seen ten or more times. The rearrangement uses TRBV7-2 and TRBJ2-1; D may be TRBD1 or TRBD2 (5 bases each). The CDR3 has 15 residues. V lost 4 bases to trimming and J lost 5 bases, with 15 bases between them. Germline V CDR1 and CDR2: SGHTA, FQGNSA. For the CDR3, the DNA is TGTGCCAGCAGCTCGGGACGACTACTTAACAATGAGCAGTTCTTC. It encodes CASSSGRLLNNEQFF. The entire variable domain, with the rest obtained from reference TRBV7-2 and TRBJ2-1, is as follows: GAGVSQSPSNKVTEKGKDVELRCDPISGHTALYWYRQSLGQGLEFLIYFQGNSAPDKSGLPSDRFSAERTGGSVSTLTIQRTQQEDSAVYLCASSSGRLLNNEQFFGPGTRLTVL.

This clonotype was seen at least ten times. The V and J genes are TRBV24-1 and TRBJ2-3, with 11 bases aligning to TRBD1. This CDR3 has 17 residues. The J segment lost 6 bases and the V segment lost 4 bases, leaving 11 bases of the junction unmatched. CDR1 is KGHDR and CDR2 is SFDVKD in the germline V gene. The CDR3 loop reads CATSEPGQGAKGDTQYF. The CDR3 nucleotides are TGTGCCACCAGTGAACCCGGACAGGGGGCAAAAGGCGATACGCAGTATTTT.

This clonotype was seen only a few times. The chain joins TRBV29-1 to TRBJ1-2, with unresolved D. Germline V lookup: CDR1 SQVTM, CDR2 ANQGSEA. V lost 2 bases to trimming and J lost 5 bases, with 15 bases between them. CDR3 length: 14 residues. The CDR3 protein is CSVETLGLAYGYTF. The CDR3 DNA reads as TGCAGCGTTGAAACCCTCGGGTTGGCGTATGGCTACACCTTC. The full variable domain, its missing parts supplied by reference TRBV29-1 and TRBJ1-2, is SAVISQKPSRDICQRGTSLTIQCQVDSQVTMMFWYRQQPGQSLTLIATANQGSEATYESGFVIDKFPISRPNLTFSTLTVSNMSPEDSSIYLCSVETLGLAYGYTFGSGTRLTVV.

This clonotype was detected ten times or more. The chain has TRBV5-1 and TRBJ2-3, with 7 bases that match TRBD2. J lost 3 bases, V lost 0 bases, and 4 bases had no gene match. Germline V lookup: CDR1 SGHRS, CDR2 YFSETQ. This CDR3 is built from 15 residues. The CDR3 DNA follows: TGCGCCAGCAGCTTGGGGCAGGGAGGGACAGATACGCAGTATTTT. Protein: CASSLGQGGTDTQYF.

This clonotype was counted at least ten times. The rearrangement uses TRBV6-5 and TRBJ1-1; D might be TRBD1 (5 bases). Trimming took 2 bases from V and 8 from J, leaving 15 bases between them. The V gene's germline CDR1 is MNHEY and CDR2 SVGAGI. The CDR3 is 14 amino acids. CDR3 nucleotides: TGTGCCAGCAGTTACACAACCCGCCGGGGGGAAGCTTTCTTT. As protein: CASSYTTRRGEAFF.

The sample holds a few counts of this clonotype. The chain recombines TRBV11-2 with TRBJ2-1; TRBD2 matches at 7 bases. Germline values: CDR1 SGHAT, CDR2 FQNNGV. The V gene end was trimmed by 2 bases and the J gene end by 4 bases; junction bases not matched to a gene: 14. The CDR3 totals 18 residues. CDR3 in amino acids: CASSLRREGFEIYNEQFF. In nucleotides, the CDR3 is TGTGCCAGCAGCTTAAGGAGGGAGGGATTCGAAATTTACAATGAGCAGTTCTTC.

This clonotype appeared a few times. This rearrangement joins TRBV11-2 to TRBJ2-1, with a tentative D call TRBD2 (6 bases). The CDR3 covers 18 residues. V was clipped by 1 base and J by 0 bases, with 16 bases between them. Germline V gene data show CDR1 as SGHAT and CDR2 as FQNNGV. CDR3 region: CASSLVTGESSSYNEQFF. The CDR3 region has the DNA TGTGCCAGCAGCTTAGTGACGGGGGAAAGCAGCTCCTACAATGAGCAGTTCTTC.

The CDR3 is CASSSSWTGDYNEQFF. Here the CDR3 DNA reads TGTGCCAGCAGCTCATCGTGGACAGGGGATTACAATGAGCAGTTCTTC. The J gene is TRBJ2-1, the V gene TRBV11-3; 9 bases agree with TRBD1. Germline V CDR1 and CDR2: SGHNT, YENEEA. J lost 4 bases, V lost 4 bases, and 8 bases had no gene match. The CDR3 extends over 16 amino acids.

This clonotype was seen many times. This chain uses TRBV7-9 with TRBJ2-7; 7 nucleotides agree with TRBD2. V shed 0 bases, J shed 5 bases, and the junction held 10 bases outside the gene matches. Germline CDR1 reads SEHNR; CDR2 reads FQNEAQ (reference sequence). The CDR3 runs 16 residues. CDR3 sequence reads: CASSLASSGYSDEQYF. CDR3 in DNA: TGTGCCAGCAGCTTAGCGTCTAGCGGATACTCGGACGAGCAGTACTTC.

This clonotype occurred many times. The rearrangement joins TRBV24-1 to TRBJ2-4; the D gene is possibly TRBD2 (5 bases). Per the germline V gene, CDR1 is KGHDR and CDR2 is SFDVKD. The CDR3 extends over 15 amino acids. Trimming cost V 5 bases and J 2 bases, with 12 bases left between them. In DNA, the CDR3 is TGTGCCACCAGTGGTGAGGGTGCGTCCAAAAACATTCAGTACTTC. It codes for CATSGEGASKNIQYF.

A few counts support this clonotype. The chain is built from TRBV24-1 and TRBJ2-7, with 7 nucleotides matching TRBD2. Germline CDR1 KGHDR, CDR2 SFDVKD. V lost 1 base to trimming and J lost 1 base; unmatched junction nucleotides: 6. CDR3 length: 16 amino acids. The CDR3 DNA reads TGTGCCACCAGTGATTTCGGTGCTAGCGGATCCTACGAGCAGTACTTC. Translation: CATSDFGASGSYEQYF.